This TCR beta chain emerged from a study of blood T cell repertoires in COVID-19 (TCRdb year 2020). In terms of the full investigation: Collaborator samples came from the United States, Italy and Spain and covered acute and convalescent phases of COVID-19. Samples came from the ongoing ImmuneRACE study (first 160 participants) plus 1,254 subjects from 6 global collaborators. Subjects who had been exposed to COVID-19, were actively infected with it, or had recovered from it provided the deeply sampled blood TCRbeta repertoires that made up the dataset. The prospective study material was composed of cDNA or gDNA derived from T cells, B-cell-depleted T cells, or PBMCs. The repertoires were released in a freely available public database meant as a resource for research on the immune response to SARS-CoV-2. Nearly every sample came with metadata listing a de-identified subject ID, COVID-19 status, age in years and sex. HLA class I and class II types, where available, came from metadata supplied by the sample provider rather than from assay-based typing.

In the prospective study, participants were roughly 18 to 100 years old, resided in 24 geographic areas of the United States, and were enrolled through a virtual design. In the prospective study, participants were assigned to cohorts based on the clinical history participants reported in a screening survey and a study questionnaire. For ImmuneRACE Cohort 3, a participant was defined as recovered based on two consecutive negative NP/OP PCR tests, clearance by a healthcare professional, or resolution of symptoms. In the prospective study, mobile phlebotomists collected whole blood, serum and a nasopharyngeal or oropharyngeal swab from each participant. Participants in the prospective study had the option to provide additional blood draws and questionnaires over an approximately 2-month period. Before DNA extraction, blood samples from the prospective study were shipped at room temperature or frozen.

Overall results and qualifications from the work: Clinical and demographic metadata were provided uncurated, with the amount varying by source and participant.

TCRbeta CDR3 regions were amplified from genomic DNA using the immunoSEQ Assay, a bias-controlled multiplex PCR. Regarding the original processing steps: Nucleated cell counts per sample were estimated from amplification of reference gene primers within the assay. To quantify the absolute abundance of each unique TCRbeta CDR3 rearrangement, sequence reads were collapsed and filtered. For each sample, productive Simpson clonality was calculated by taking the square root of Simpson's diversity index across productive rearrangements. The source is immuneACCESS, and TCRdb retained only in-frame sequences with V and J called. Part of the clones is not carried over; for the studies checked, unresolved V genes explain less than half of this, and the remainder is unexplained. V, J and clone size were drawn from that table, and D and trimming were deduced from the DNA. For this sample there are some 200,000 clones; roughly 82% appear just once. Of the sample, 12% is held by the ten largest clones.

The CDR3 measures 11 amino acids from cysteine to phenylalanine. The CDR3 DNA has 33 bases and is translated from base 1. CDR1 and CDR2 (GTSNPN, SVGIG) derive from the germline V gene (reference sequence). The V end loses 4 bases and the J end loses 8 bases, and a stretch of 11 bases separates them. As concerns this clone: Its antigen is still unknown. No clone much larger than this one lies a single base away; base qualities are absent.

The specimen was PBMCs or T cells enriched from blood (not recorded which). The chain joins TRBV30 to TRBJ1-2, with the D gene not clear enough to name. This receptor was taken from a man aged 35-49 years who had recovered from COVID-19. The nucleotide sequence is TGTGCCTGGACCCCCGGGGAGGGCTACACCTTC. It encodes CAWTPGEGYTF.